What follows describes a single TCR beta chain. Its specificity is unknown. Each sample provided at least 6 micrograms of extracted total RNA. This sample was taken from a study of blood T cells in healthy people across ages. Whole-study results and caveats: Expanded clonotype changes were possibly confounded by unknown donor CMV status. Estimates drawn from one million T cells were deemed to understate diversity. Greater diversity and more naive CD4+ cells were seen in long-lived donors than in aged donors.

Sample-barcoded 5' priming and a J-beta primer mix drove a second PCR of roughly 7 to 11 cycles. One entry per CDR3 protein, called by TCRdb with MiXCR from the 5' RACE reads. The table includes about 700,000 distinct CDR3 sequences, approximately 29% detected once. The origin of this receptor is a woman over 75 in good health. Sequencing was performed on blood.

The CDR3 region has the DNA TGCGCCAGCAGCTTGGTCCCGGGAAGCAATGAGCAGTACTTC. Translation gives CASSLVPGSNEQYF. The V gene is TRBV5-1, the J gene TRBJ2-5; D might be TRBD2 (5 bases). V was pared by 0 bases and J by 11 bases, with 17 bases between. The CDR3 extends over 14 amino acids. CDR1 is SGHRS, CDR2 YFSETQ, per germline.